The 16 T cell receptor beta chains listed next were all sequenced from one sample in a study of regulatory and conventional T cells in RAG deficiency. The table came from immunoSEQ multiplex PCR; TCRdb's copy has only in-frame clones and leaves some out. The sample holds about 6,100 clones, 80% to 95% seen once. The sequencing input was CD8+ T cells sorted from blood. The receptors originated from a human donor with RAG deficiency presenting as severe combined immunodeficiency.

The CDR3 protein is CASSVGDNTEAFF. CDR3 in DNA: TGTGCCAGCAGCGTAGGGGACAACACTGAAGCTTTCTTT. The chain has TRBV9 and TRBJ1-1; possibly TRBD1 for D (5 bases). With 0 bases removed from V and 2 bases from J, the gap between germline ends came to 5 bases. There are 13 residues in the CDR3. Per the germline V gene, CDR1 is SGDLS and CDR2 is YYNGEE.

The chain combines TRBV25-1 with TRBJ1-2; D not resolved. The CDR3 runs to 12 residues. V was clipped by 4 bases and J by 5 bases, with 8 bases between them. Germline V gene data show CDR1 as MGHDK and CDR2 as SYGVNS. CDR3 residues: CASSGGFYGYTF. DNA of the CDR3: TGTGCCAGCAGTGGCGGGTTTTATGGCTACACCTTC.

The genes are TRBV11-2 and TRBJ2-4; D remains ambiguous. Deletions cut 1 base from V and 0 bases from J, with 7 bases between. This CDR3 region has 15 residues. Germline values: CDR1 SGHAT, CDR2 FQNNGV. In DNA, the CDR3 is TGTGCCAGCAGCTTAGCCCCATTAGCCAAAAACATTCAGTACTTC. It codes for CASSLAPLAKNIQYF.

CDR3 bases: TGTGCCAGCTCACCACCGTCCGGGCATACGCAGTATTTT. As protein: CASSPPSGHTQYF. The rearrangement uses TRBV18 and TRBJ2-3; D remains ambiguous. The CDR3 spans 13 residues. Trimming took 0 bases from V and 7 from J, leaving 8 bases between them. Germline V gives CDR1 KGHSH, CDR2 LQKENI.

The genes are TRBV27 and TRBJ2-5; no reliable D call. V was shortened by 2 bases and J by 5 bases, with 12 bases between the two germline ends. This CDR3 is built from 14 residues. In germline, CDR1 is MNHEY, CDR2 SMNVEV (reference sequence). The CDR3: CASSLDGEWETQYF. The CDR3 coding sequence is TGTGCCAGCAGTTTAGATGGGGAATGGGAGACCCAGTACTTC.

CDR3 nucleotide sequence: TGTGCCAGTAGTATGTACCCTTACAATGAGCAGTTCTTC. Protein: CASSMYPYNEQFF. The chain combines TRBV19 with TRBJ2-1; D unresolved. The germline V gene has CDR1 LNHDA and CDR2 SQIVND (reference sequence). V was clipped by 3 bases and J by 4 bases, with 7 bases between them. The CDR3 runs to 13 residues. The whole variable domain, filled in from reference TRBV19 and TRBJ2-1, reads DGGITQSPKYLFRKEGQNVTLSCEQNLNHDAMYWYRQDPGQGLRLIYYSQIVNDFQKGDIAEGYSVSREKKESFPLTVTSAQKNPTAFYLCASSMYPYNEQFFGPGTRLTVL.

A few counts support this clone. This rearrangement joins TRBV7-2 to TRBJ2-7, with TRBD1 matching over 7 bases. J lost 3 bases, V lost 4 bases, and 3 bases had no gene match. Germline-derived CDR1 and CDR2 are SGHTA and FQGNSA. The length of the CDR3 is 13 residues. CDR3 in DNA: TGTGCCAGCAGCTCCCGGGACAGCTACGAGCAGTACTTC. This sequence encodes CASSSRDSYEQYF.

V is TRBV9 and J is TRBJ2-3; the match to TRBD1 covers 8 bases. This CDR3 is 16 amino acids long. V was pared by 2 bases and J by 3 bases, with 8 bases of the junction left unmatched. Germline V gene sequence: CDR1 SGDLS, CDR2 YYNGEE. The chain's CDR3 is CASSVHPGGRTDTQYF. CDR3 DNA: TGTGCCAGCAGCGTTCACCCAGGGGGCAGAACAGATACGCAGTATTTT.

This clone was counted a single time. This chain connects TRBV7-9 to TRBJ1-4; D perhaps matches TRBD1 (5 bases). The V gene lost 0 bases and the J gene lost 8 bases, with 7 bases spanning the gap. CDR3 length: 13 amino acids. Germline V gene lookup returns CDR1 SEHNR and CDR2 FQNEAQ (reference sequence). The CDR3 is CASSLAPGEKLFF. CDR3 bases: TGTGCCAGCAGCTTAGCGCCAGGGGAAAAACTGTTTTTT.

The J gene is TRBJ2-4, the V gene TRBV4-3, with 9 bases fitting TRBD1. The ends lost 4 bases at V and 1 base at J; junction bases unmatched: 2. This CDR3 has 15 residues. CDR1 and CDR2 (germline): LGHNA, YSLEER. The CDR3 loop is CASSRGTGAKNIQYF. DNA for the CDR3: TGCGCCAGCAGCCGCGGGACAGGGGCCAAAAACATTCAGTACTTC.

A single count supports this clone. J is TRBJ2-5 and V is TRBV7-9, with 7 bases matching TRBD1. The trim removed 5 bases at V and 3 bases at J, leaving 6 bases unmatched. The CDR3 totals 14 residues. Germline CDR1 and CDR2: SEHNR and FQNEAQ (reference sequence). In DNA, the CDR3 is TGTGCCAGCAGCCCGCAGACAGGGAAAGAGACCCAGTACTTC. Protein sequence: CASSPQTGKETQYF.

The chain joins TRBV11-2 to TRBJ2-7, with 7 nucleotides matching TRBD1. J lost 5 bases, V lost 5 bases, and 9 bases had no gene match. Germline V gives CDR1 SGHAT, CDR2 FQNNGV. The CDR3 is made up of 14 amino acids. CDR3 residues: CASSPGYRGHEQYF. CDR3 DNA: TGTGCCAGCAGCCCCGGCTACAGGGGCCACGAGCAGTACTTC.

V and J are TRBV13 and TRBJ1-1; no definite D call. Trimming shortened V by 4 bases and J by 8 bases, and 17 bases separated the two germline ends. CDR3 length equals 14 residues. In germline, CDR1 is PRHDT, CDR2 FYEKMQ (reference sequence). This CDR3 reads CASSSIGLKMEAFF. CDR3 DNA sequence: TGTGCCAGCAGCTCCATAGGCCTCAAGATGGAAGCTTTCTTT.

V is TRBV9 and J is TRBJ2-7; TRBD2 matches 12 bases. Unmatched junction bases numbered 0, after V lost 0 bases and J lost 2 bases. The germline gives CDR1 SGDLS, CDR2 YYNGEE. This CDR3 is built from 15 residues. In nucleotides, the CDR3 is TGTGCCAGCAGCGTAGCTAGCGGGAGGGCCTACGAGCAGTACTTC. Translation: CASSVASGRAYEQYF. The whole variable domain, remainder taken from reference TRBV9 and TRBJ2-7, is DSGVTQTPKHLITATGQRVTLRCSPRSGDLSVYWYQQSLDQGLQFLIQYYNGEERAKGNILERFSAQQFPDLHSELNLSSLELGDSALYFCASSVASGRAYEQYFGPGTRLTVT.

The V gene is TRBV6-5, the J gene TRBJ2-3, with 7 bases matching TRBD1. V shed 3 bases and J 2 bases; nucleotides not matched to a gene: 2. The CDR3 extends over 14 amino acids. CDR1 MNHEY and CDR2 SVGAGI come from the germline V gene. CDR3 bases: TGTGCCAGCAGTTATGGACAGGCCACAGATACGCAGTATTTT. It specifies CASSYGQATDTQYF.

This clone was observed a handful of times. The chain carries TRBV7-9 and TRBJ1-2; D not resolved. The CDR3 is 15 amino acids. In germline, CDR1 is SEHNR, CDR2 FQNEAQ (reference sequence). V lost 5 bases and J lost 7, with 20 bases in between. This chain's CDR3 is CASSIPSLPRGGYTF. Here the CDR3 DNA reads TGTGCCAGCAGCATACCCTCGCTACCCCGAGGTGGCTACACCTTC. Full variable domain (outside the CDR3, taken from reference TRBV7-9 and TRBJ1-2): DTGVSQNPRHKITKRGQNVTFRCDPISEHNRLYWYRQTLGQGPEFLTYFQNEAQLEKSRLLSDRFSAERPKGSFSTLEIQRTEQGDSAMYLCASSIPSLPRGGYTFGSGTRLTVV.